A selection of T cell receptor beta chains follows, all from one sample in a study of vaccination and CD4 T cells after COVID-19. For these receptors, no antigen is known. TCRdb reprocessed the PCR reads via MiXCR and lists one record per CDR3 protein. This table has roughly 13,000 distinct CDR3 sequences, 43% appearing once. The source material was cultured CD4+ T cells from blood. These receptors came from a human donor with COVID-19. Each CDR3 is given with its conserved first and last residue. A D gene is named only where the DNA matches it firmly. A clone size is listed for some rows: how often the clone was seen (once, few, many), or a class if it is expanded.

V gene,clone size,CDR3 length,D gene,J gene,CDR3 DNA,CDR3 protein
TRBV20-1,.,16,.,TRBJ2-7,TGCAGTGCCCGAGAGGGGACGGGCACATTCGGGTACGAGCAGTACTTC,CSAREGTGTFGYEQYF
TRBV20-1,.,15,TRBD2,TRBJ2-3,TGCAGTGCCAGTGACCTAGCGGAGAGCACAGATACGCAGTATTTT,CSASDLAESTDTQYF
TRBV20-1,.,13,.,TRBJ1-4,TGCAGCGCCCTTTTGGGGAGGGGTGAAAAACTGTTTTTT,CSALLGRGEKLFF
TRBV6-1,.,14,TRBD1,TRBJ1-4,TGTGCCAGCATCACAGGGGGTGGTAATGAAAAACTGTTTTTT,CASITGGGNEKLFF
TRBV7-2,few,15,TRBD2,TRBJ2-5,TGTGCCAGCAGCTACCGAGCGGGGGGCCGGGGGACCCAGTACTTC,CASSYRAGGRGTQYF
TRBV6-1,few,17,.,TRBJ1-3,TGTGCCAGCGGCAGACTATTAGCAATCGGCTCTGGAAACACCATATATTTT,CASGRLLAIGSGNTIYF
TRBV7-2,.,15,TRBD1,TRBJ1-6,TGTGCCAGCAGCTCAGGACAGGGGAGGAATTCACCCCTCCACTTT,CASSSGQGRNSPLHF
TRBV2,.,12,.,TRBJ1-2,TGTGCCAGCAGGGGGGGCGACTATGGCTACACCTTC,CASRGGDYGYTF
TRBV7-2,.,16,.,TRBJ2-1,TGTGCCAGCAGCCCGAGGGGACTCCGGCAATACAATGAGCAGTTCTTC,CASSPRGLRQYNEQFF
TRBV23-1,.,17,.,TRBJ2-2,TGCGCCAGCAGTCCCGTAAGTGTCAGGGCGAACACCGGGGAGCTGTTTTTT,CASSPVSVRANTGELFF
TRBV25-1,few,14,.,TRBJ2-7,TGTGCCAGCAGTGAATGGGGGAACTCCTACGAGCAGTACTTC,CASSEWGNSYEQYF
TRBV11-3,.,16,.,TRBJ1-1,TGTGCCAGCAGCCCAGGTCGGGGACAACAGAACACTGAAGCTTTCTTT,CASSPGRGQQNTEAFF
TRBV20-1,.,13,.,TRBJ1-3,TGCAGTGCTAGATCTGGGTATGGAAACACCATATATTTT,CSARSGYGNTIYF
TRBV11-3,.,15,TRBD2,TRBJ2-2,TGTGCCAGCAGCTTAGCGGGGGGGCATGGCGGGGAGCTGTTTTTT,CASSLAGGHGGELFF
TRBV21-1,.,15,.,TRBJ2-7,TGTGCCAGCAGCAAAGTTACGACTGACACCTACGAGCAGTACTTC,CASSKVTTDTYEQYF
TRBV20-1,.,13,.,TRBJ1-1,TGCAGTGCTAGATTGGGGACCGGCACTGAAGCTTTCTTT,CSARLGTGTEAFF
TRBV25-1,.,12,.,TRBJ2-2,TGTGCCAGCAGTCAGGGTATCGGGGAGCTGTTTTTT,CASSQGIGELFF
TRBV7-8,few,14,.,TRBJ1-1,TGTGCCAGCAGCTTAGGGGGCAGGGGAACTGAAGCTTTCTTT,CASSLGGRGTEAFF
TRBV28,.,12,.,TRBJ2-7,TGTGCCAGCAGTTTCGGGGCCTACGAGCAGTACTTC,CASSFGAYEQYF
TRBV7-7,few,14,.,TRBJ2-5,TGTGCTAGCAGCTTTAGTCGGGGGTCGGAGACCCAGTACTTC,CASSFSRGSETQYF
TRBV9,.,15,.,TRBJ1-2,TGTGCCAGCAGCGTAGATGGGGGGGACGGCTATGGCTACACCTTC,CASSVDGGDGYGYTF
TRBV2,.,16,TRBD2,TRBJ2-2,TGTGCCAGCAGGCCAGGACTAGCCGGGAACACCGGGGAGCTGTTTTTT,CASRPGLAGNTGELFF
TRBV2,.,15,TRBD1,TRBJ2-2,TGTGCCAGCAGAGGACAGGGGAGGAACACCGGGGAGCTGTTTTTT,CASRGQGRNTGELFF
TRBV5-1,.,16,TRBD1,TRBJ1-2,TGCGCCAGCAGCGCGGGGGGACAGGGCAATTTCTACGGCTACACCTTC,CASSAGGQGNFYGYTF
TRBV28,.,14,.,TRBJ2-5,TGTGCCAGCAGGGCAACACTCCCGCAAGAGACCCAGTACTTC,CASRATLPQETQYF
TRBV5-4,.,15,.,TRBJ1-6,TGTGCCAGCAGTGGGGGCGAGGGGGGATATTCACCCCTCCACTTT,CASSGGEGGYSPLHF
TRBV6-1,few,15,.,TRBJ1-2,TGTGCCAGCAGCGAAACCTGGGGCCAGGGTTATGGCTACACCTTC,CASSETWGQGYGYTF
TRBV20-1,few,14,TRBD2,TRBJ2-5,TGCAGTGCTAGAGGAGTCCGGGGGGGAGAGACCCAGTACTTC,CSARGVRGGETQYF
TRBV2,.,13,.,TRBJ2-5,TGTGCCAGCAGTGAGGAGGGTTGGCAGACCCAGTACTTC,CASSEEGWQTQYF
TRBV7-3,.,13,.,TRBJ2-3,TGTGCCAGCAGCCGTGACAGAACAGATACGCAGTATTTT,CASSRDRTDTQYF
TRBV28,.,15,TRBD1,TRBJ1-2,TGTGCCAGCACCCATAGACAGGGCTATGACTATGGCTACACCTTC,CASTHRQGYDYGYTF
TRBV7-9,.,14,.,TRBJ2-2,TGTGCCAGCACTACCAGGGGGAACACCGGGGAGCTGTTTTTT,CASTTRGNTGELFF
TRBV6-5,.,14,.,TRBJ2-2,TGTGCCAGCAGTTACGACAGAAACACCGGGGAGCTGTTTTTT,CASSYDRNTGELFF
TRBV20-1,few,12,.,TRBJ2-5,TGCAGTGCTGACGGACTTCGGGAGACCCAGTACTTC,CSADGLRETQYF
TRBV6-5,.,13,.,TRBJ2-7,TGTGCCAGCAGTTATCTCGACAGATACGAGCAGTACTTC,CASSYLDRYEQYF
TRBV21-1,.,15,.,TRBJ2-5,TGTGCCAGCAGCAAAGATGCAGCGCCACAAGAGACCCAGTACTTC,CASSKDAAPQETQYF
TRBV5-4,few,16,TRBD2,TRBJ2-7,TGTGCCAGCAGCTTGATGATAGCGGGGGGGTCCTACGAGCAGTACTTC,CASSLMIAGGSYEQYF
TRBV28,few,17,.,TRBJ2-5,TGTGCCAGCAGTCCCCAACGGGCGACAGGCGGAAAAGAGACCCAGTACTTC,CASSPQRATGGKETQYF
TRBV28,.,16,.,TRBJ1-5,TGTGCCAGCAGTTTATGGGCGGGGGATAGCAATCAGCCCCAGCATTTT,CASSLWAGDSNQPQHF
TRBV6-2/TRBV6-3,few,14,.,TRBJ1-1,TGTGCCAGCAGTTACCCGGGAAGAAGTAAAGAAGCTTTCTTT,CASSYPGRSKEAFF
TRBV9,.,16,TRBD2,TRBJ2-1,TGTGCCAGCAGCGCCCAGTTTAGTAGCGGGGGCAATGAGCAGTTCTTC,CASSAQFSSGGNEQFF
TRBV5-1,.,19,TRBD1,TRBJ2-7,TGCGCCAGCAGCTTGACTGGGACAGTCGAGTTCCCGGCGGAATACGAGCAGTACTTC,CASSLTGTVEFPAEYEQYF
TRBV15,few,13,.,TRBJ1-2,TGTGCCACCAGCGTCGACAGGAACTATGGCTACACCTTC,CATSVDRNYGYTF
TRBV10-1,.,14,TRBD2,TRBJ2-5,TGCGCCAGCAGCAAAGCGGGGATAGGTGAGACCCAGTACTTC,CASSKAGIGETQYF
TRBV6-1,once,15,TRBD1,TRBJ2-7,TGTGCCAGCAGTGGCCGGGACAGGCAAGCCTACGAGCAGTACTTC,CASSGRDRQAYEQYF
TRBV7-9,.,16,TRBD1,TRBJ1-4,TGTGCCAGCAGCCAGCAGGGGGGGGGTGCTAATGAAAAACTGTTTTTT,CASSQQGGGANEKLFF
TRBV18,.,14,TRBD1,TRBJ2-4,TGTGCCAGCTCACCATTGGGACAGCAAAACATTCAGTACTTC,CASSPLGQQNIQYF
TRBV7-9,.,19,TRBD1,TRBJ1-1,TGTGCCAGCAGCCCTAGGGGGACAGGGGGCCTCTTCATGAACACTGAAGCTTTCTTT,CASSPRGTGGLFMNTEAFF
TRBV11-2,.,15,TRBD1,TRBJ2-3,TGTGCCAGCAGCCGCCTGGGACAGGTTCGAGATACGCAGTATTTT,CASSRLGQVRDTQYF